One sample yielded the 22 T cell receptor beta chains listed below, sequenced in a study of T cell repertoires in cytomegalovirus infection. Antigens for these TCRs are unknown. TCRdb re-derived calls from the reads in MiXCR, one entry per CDR3 protein. Here the sample spans a few hundred thousand distinct CDR3 sequences, about 40% being singletons. Material: cultured PBMCs, obtained from culture after CMV antigen stimulation. The receptors stem from a human donor in good health (CMV status not recorded). Some clones in this sample may be carry-over from other donors' samples.

The rearrangement uses TRBV9 and TRBJ2-1; D might be TRBD1 (6 bases). The CDR3 is 15 amino acids. Trimming left V 0 bases short and J 4 bases short, with 11 bases between. CDR1 is SGDLS, CDR2 YYNGEE, per germline. CDR3 in amino acids: CASSVDRVSYNEQFF. CDR3 DNA sequence: TGTGCCAGCAGCGTAGACAGGGTATCGTACAATGAGCAGTTCTTC.

Only one count was recorded for this clonotype. The V and J genes are TRBV9 and TRBJ2-7; D not certain. The germline V gene has CDR1 SGDLS and CDR2 YYNGEE. The CDR3 consists of 12 residues. Trimming left V 0 bases short and J 5 bases short, with 6 bases between. For the CDR3, the DNA is TGTGCCAGCAGCGTAGAAAAGGACGAGCAGTACTTC. Its protein product is CASSVEKDEQYF.

This clonotype was detected a few times. This chain connects TRBV11-2 to TRBJ2-3; TRBD2 matches 11 bases. J lost 2 bases, V lost 5 bases, and 6 bases had no gene match. Germline values: CDR1 SGHAT, CDR2 FQNNGV. The CDR3 has 16 amino acids. Here the CDR3 DNA reads TGTGCCAGCAGCCCGATTAGCGGGAGGGTCACAGATACGCAGTATTTT. Translation gives CASSPISGRVTDTQYF. The full variable domain, its missing parts supplied by reference TRBV11-2 and TRBJ2-3, is EAGVAQSPRYKIIEKRQSVAFWCNPISGHATLYWYQQILGQGPKLLIQFQNNGVVDDSQLPKDRFSAERLKGVDSTLKIQPAKLEDSAVYLCASSPISGRVTDTQYFGPGTRLTVL.

The chain recombines TRBV7-2 with TRBJ2-3; D unresolved. Germline CDR1 is SGHTA and CDR2 is FQGNSA. There are 12 residues in the CDR3. The V gene lost 5 bases and the J gene lost 4 bases, with 7 bases spanning the gap. CDR3 DNA sequence: TGTGCCAGCAGCCCCTGGTCAGATACGCAGTATTTT. It translates to CASSPWSDTQYF.

This chain joins TRBV18 and TRBJ1-5; tentatively, D is TRBD1 (5 bases). CDR1 KGHSH and CDR2 LQKENI come from the germline V gene. This CDR3 comprises 14 residues. Trimming shortened V by 6 bases and J by 7 bases, and 16 bases separated the two germline ends. CDR3 loop: CASSYQGEEQPQHF. CDR3 nucleotide sequence: TGTGCCAGCTCGTATCAGGGAGAGGAGCAGCCCCAGCATTTT.

The V and J genes are TRBV7-2 and TRBJ2-3, with no clear D. Germline values: CDR1 SGHTA, CDR2 FQGNSA. The V and J ends lost 5 bases and 2 bases respectively, with 8 bases between them. The CDR3 contains 13 residues. CDR3 nucleotide sequence: TGTGCCAGCAGCGGACGGGTCACAGATACGCAGTATTTT. Its protein is CASSGRVTDTQYF.

This clonotype was seen only a few times. The rearrangement uses TRBV7-8 and TRBJ2-1, with unresolved D. CDR3 length: 14 residues. The V and J ends lost 7 bases and 3 bases respectively, with 13 bases between them. Per the germline V gene, CDR1 is SGHVS and CDR2 is FQNEAQ. The CDR3 bases are TGTGCCAGCACCCCCGGGCTGCTCTACAATGAGCAGTTCTTC. Encoded protein: CASTPGLLYNEQFF.

CDR3 amino acids: CASSYSGQVVSVTQYF. CDR3 DNA: TGTGCCAGCAGTTACTCTGGACAGGTGGTATCAGTTACGCAGTATTTT. This rearrangement joins TRBV6-2 or TRBV6-3 to TRBJ2-3; 7 bases align to TRBD1. Per the germline V gene, CDR1 is MNHEY and CDR2 is SVGEGT. V lost 0 bases to trimming and J lost 8 bases; unmatched junction nucleotides: 11. The CDR3 runs 16 residues.

The rearrangement links TRBV11-2 to TRBJ2-5, with D hard to call. Germline V gene data show CDR1 as SGHAT and CDR2 as FQNNGV. The length of the CDR3 is 14 residues. The ends were cut back, 5 bases at V and 2 bases at J, with 12 bases in the middle. CDR3 in DNA: TGTGCCAGCAGCCCAGTAGTACAGCAAGAGACCCAGTACTTC. Translated: CASSPVVQQETQYF.

The chain recombines TRBV6-2 or TRBV6-3 with TRBJ2-2; D unresolved. Germline-derived CDR1 and CDR2 are MNHEY and SVGEGT. The CDR3 spans 11 residues. V was clipped by 7 bases and J by 6 bases, with 6 bases between them. The CDR3 DNA reads as TGTGCCAGCACATGGCCCGGGGAGCTGTTTTTT. This gives the protein CASTWPGELFF.

This clonotype was seen only a few times. This chain links TRBV27 with TRBJ2-5, with D uncertain. V was pared by 3 bases and J by 5 bases, with 22 bases between. There are 17 residues in the CDR3. From germline, CDR1 is MNHEY and CDR2 SMNVEV (reference sequence). CDR3 in amino acids: CASSFSRNDWSIETQYF. CDR3 DNA: TGTGCCAGCAGTTTTTCCCGCAATGATTGGTCAATCGAGACCCAGTACTTC.

The chain uses TRBV7-8 and TRBJ2-3, with 12 nucleotides matching TRBD2. The trim removed 4 bases at V and 5 bases at J, leaving 7 bases unmatched. Per the germline V gene, CDR1 is SGHVS and CDR2 is FQNEAQ. The CDR3 length is 16 residues. CDR3 sequence (DNA): TGTGCCAGCAGCTCCTTGACTAGCGGGAGCGGAGATACGCAGTATTTT. It codes for CASSSLTSGSGDTQYF.

This clonotype occurred many times. The chain uses TRBV7-2 and TRBJ1-6; D remains ambiguous. Germline V gene sequence: CDR1 SGHTA, CDR2 FQGNSA. This CDR3 is 16 amino acids long. Trimming left V 5 bases short and J 6 bases short, with 17 bases between. CDR3 sequence reads: CASSIRHVGLNSPLHF. The CDR3, as DNA: TGTGCCAGCAGCATACGACATGTAGGACTTAATTCACCCCTCCACTTT.

The chain is built from TRBV27 and TRBJ1-5; unclear D gene. The CDR3 loop spans 13 amino acids. V lost 1 base and J lost 7, with 8 bases in between. CDR1 MNHEY and CDR2 SMNVEV come from the germline V gene (reference sequence). CDR3 in amino acids: CASSLYYNQPQHF. The CDR3 coding sequence is TGTGCCAGCAGTTTATATTACAACCAGCCCCAGCATTTT.

This clonotype was counted at least ten times. This chain connects TRBV12-3 or TRBV12-4 to TRBJ2-2; TRBD1 agrees at 9 bases. The CDR3 has 16 amino acids. Losses at the gene ends were 5 bases for V and 4 bases for J; bases not matched to a gene: 8. The CDR3 DNA sequence: TGTGCCAGCAGTCTACAGGGGGCGCAGGGCACCGGGGAGCTGTTTTTT. Its protein is CASSLQGAQGTGELFF.

V and J are TRBV18 and TRBJ2-2, with 11 nucleotides matching TRBD1. Trimming at V came to 3 bases and at J to 6 bases, leaving 9 bases not matched to a gene. The CDR3 totals 17 residues. Per the germline V gene, CDR1 is KGHSH and CDR2 is LQKENI. The CDR3 DNA is TGTGCCAGCTCACCGCTTGGACAGGGGGCCGGTGCCGGGGAGCTGTTTTTT. This encodes CASSPLGQGAGAGELFF.

The V gene is TRBV15, the J gene TRBJ2-6; 7 bases fit TRBD1. From germline, CDR1 is LNHNV and CDR2 YYDKDF (reference sequence). The CDR3 consists of 16 residues. Germline trimming cut 5 bases from V and 2 bases from J; bases unmatched to any gene: 6. The CDR3 nucleotides read TGTGCCACCAGCGCCAGGGGGTTAGCTGGGGCCAACGTCCTGACTTTC. It specifies CATSARGLAGANVLTF.

As regards this clonotype: It may be a read error: a sequence one base away is much more abundant. The chain uses TRBV28 and TRBJ1-5; D not certain. Germline V gene sequence: CDR1 MDHEN, CDR2 SYDVKM. V lost 8 bases and J lost 5, with 10 bases in between. The CDR3 totals 12 residues. The CDR3 DNA is TGTGCCAGCGGGAGGAGGGATCAGCCCCAGCATTTT. Protein: CASGRRDQPQHF.

Only a few counts were recorded for this clonotype. The rearrangement joins TRBV27 to TRBJ1-2, with D possibly TRBD1 on 6 matching bases. CDR1 is MNHEY and CDR2 is SMNVEV in the germline V gene (reference sequence). Between the trimmed V and J ends, which lost 6 bases and 8 bases, there was a span of 16 bases. The CDR3 contains 13 residues. CDR3 coding DNA: TGTGCCAGCAGGGACGGGACACGCTACGGCTACACCTTC. It specifies CASRDGTRYGYTF.

The CDR3 here is CASSGMGENTEAFF. The CDR3 coding sequence is TGTGCCAGCAGCGGAATGGGGGAAAACACTGAAGCTTTCTTT. The rearrangement joins TRBV25-1 to TRBJ1-1; tentative D call: TRBD1 (5 bases). Germline V CDR1 and CDR2: MGHDK, SYGVNS. Trimming left V 6 bases short and J 2 bases short, with 13 bases between. This CDR3 has 14 amino acids.

This clonotype was seen more than once but under ten times. This rearrangement joins TRBV11-2 to TRBJ2-3; 7 positions match TRBD2. The CDR3 is 17 amino acids. The junction had 6 bases not matched to a gene; V was cut back by 0 bases and J by 0 bases. Looked up from germline, CDR1 is SGHAT and CDR2 is FQNNGV. The CDR3 loop reads CASSLDVAGPSTDTQYF. The CDR3 region has the DNA TGTGCCAGCAGCTTAGATGTAGCGGGCCCTAGCACAGATACGCAGTATTTT.

The table lists this clonotype with a few counts. The J gene is TRBJ2-2, the V gene TRBV7-2; TRBD2 matches 9 bases. The germline V gene has CDR1 SGHTA and CDR2 FQGNSA. Trimming removed 5 bases from V and 2 bases from J; junction bases left unmatched: 9. The CDR3 spans 17 residues. The CDR3 DNA is TGTGCCAGCAGCCTAGAGGGACTAGCTACTAACACCGGGGAGCTGTTTTTT. Translating gives CASSLEGLATNTGELFF.